Listed below are T cell receptor beta chains from one sample, sequenced in a study of OX40 agonist ivuxolimab in advanced cancers. Produced via immunoSEQ multiplex PCR; TCRdb's table is partial and in-frame only. This sample carries about 70,000 clones, 86% of them seen once, and the ten largest clones take roughly 8.2%. This sample comprised CD4+ or CD8+ T cells sorted from blood, obtained in a trial of the OX40 agonist ivuxolimab. These receptors originate from an adult with an advanced solid tumor such as melanoma, head and neck, liver or kidney cancer. CDR3s include the opening cysteine and the closing phenylalanine or tryptophan. Expanded clones are given a class, and other clones once, few, many or no size at all.

TRBJ2-7,TRBV6-5,-,CASSYRGRTNMREQYF
TRBJ2-2,TRBV7-9,-,CASTRGLPNTGELFF
TRBJ2-1,TRBV7-3,-,CASSLTYQGGYNEQFF
TRBJ2-1,TRBV27,-,CASTGTSGGYNEQFF
TRBJ1-1,TRBV14,-,CASSQDRGMSTEAFF
TRBJ1-1,TRBV7-7,-,CASSLSEYTEAFF
TRBJ2-2,TRBV28,-,CASSLRGDTGELFF
TRBJ1-1,TRBV9,-,CASSEGQGLWEGTEAFF
TRBJ2-5,TRBV2,-,CASRVAGETQYF
TRBJ1-1,TRBV5-8,-,CASSLSGTGWSEAFF
TRBJ1-1,TRBV5-4,-,CCSGENTEAFF
TRBJ1-2,TRBV5-1,-,CASSERQGGYGYTF
TRBJ1-1,TRBV4-1,once,CASSQDPGKIAFF
TRBJ1-1,TRBV9,-,CASSVDRGAEAFF
TRBJ1-1,TRBV7-2,medium-sized,CASSVQGGDTEAFF
TRBJ1-5,TRBV19,-,CASKSPGWGPQHF
TRBJ2-2,TRBV9,-,CASGGTGVNTGELFF
TRBJ1-5,TRBV7-8,-,CASSFSVDLNQPQHF
TRBJ1-2,TRBV28,-,CASCRDLRVPYGYTF
TRBJ2-5,TRBV2,-,CASERGRETQYF
TRBJ2-3,TRBV11-3,-,CASSIGGDTQYF
TRBJ2-5,TRBV5-1,-,CATTVGQGPQETQYF
TRBJ1-4,TRBV5-6,-,CASSLAGDEKLFF
TRBJ1-4,TRBV18,-,CASSPEGGRNEKLFF
TRBJ2-6,TRBV18,-,CASSGSGANVLTF
TRBJ1-2,TRBV9,-,CASSVGAGGGYTF
TRBJ1-1,TRBV5-4,-,CASSRPGTVSGTEAFF
TRBJ1-3,TRBV6-6,-,CASTVGAQKSGNTIYF
TRBJ1-6,TRBV7-2,-,CASNPSGTGGSPLHF
TRBJ1-2,TRBV5-6,-,CASSYKVTGTGHYGYTF
TRBJ1-5,TRBV7-2,-,CASSFFGGQGSGQPQHF
TRBJ2-2,TRBV7-6,-,CASSFGTGGNTGELFF
TRBJ2-7,TRBV11-3,-,CASSSLAGAREQYF
TRBJ1-2,TRBV9,-,CASSSRQGRLYGYTF
TRBJ1-5,TRBV12-5,few,CASGLGEASIYQPQHF
TRBJ2-6,TRBV4-3,-,CASSQGTGSGANVLTF
TRBJ1-2,TRBV6-6,-,CASSLPGEYGYTF
TRBJ1-5,TRBV10-3,-,CASNSRPNQPQHF
TRBJ1-2,TRBV4-3,-,CASSRTGNYGYTF
TRBJ2-3,TRBV10-3,few,CAISEGGRDTQYF
TRBJ1-1,TRBV6-6,-,CASTYQGRAEAFF
TRBJ2-4,TRBV11-3,-,CASSFGTVKNIQYF
TRBJ2-7,TRBV15,once,CATSRDSTRGVNEQYF
TRBJ1-4,TRBV7-2,-,CASGTTNEKLFF
TRBJ1-2,TRBV11-2,-,CASSWEYGYTF